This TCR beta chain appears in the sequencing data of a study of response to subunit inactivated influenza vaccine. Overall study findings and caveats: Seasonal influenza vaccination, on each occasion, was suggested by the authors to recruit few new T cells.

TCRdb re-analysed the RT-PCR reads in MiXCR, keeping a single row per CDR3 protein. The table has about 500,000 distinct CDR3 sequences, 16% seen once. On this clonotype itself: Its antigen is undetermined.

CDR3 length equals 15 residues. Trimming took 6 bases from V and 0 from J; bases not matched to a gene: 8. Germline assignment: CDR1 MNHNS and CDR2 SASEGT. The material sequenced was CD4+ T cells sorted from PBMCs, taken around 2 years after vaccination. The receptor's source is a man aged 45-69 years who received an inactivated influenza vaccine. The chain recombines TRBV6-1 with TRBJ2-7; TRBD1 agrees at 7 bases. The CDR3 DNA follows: TGTGCCAGCAGACCCAACGACAGGGCCTCCTACGAGCAGTACTTC. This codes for CASRPNDRASYEQYF.